The present TCR beta chain was sequenced within a study of blood T cell repertoires in COVID-19. Whole-study context: Nucleic acid was either cDNA or gDNA, and it came from T cells, B-cell-depleted T cells, or PBMCs.

Germline-derived CDR1 and CDR2 are SGDLS and YYNGEE. The V and J ends lost 4 bases and 2 bases, in that order; junction bases with no gene match: 5. This CDR3 is built from 15 residues. In the authors' workflow: For nucleated cells, counts were estimated from reference gene primer amplification. The table came from immunoSEQ multiplex PCR; TCRdb's copy has only in-frame clones and leaves some out. For V, J and clone size, that table is used; D and trimming come from the DNA. The sample includes 200,000 or so clones, 80% to 90% seen only once; the top ten take 3.7%. Clinical history as reported by participants underpinned cohort assignment.

The source of this sequence is a woman aged 30 to 39 who had been exposed to COVID-19. The gene calls are TRBV9 and TRBJ2-3; TRBD2 aligns across 9 bases. The specimen was PBMCs or T cells enriched from blood (not recorded which). CDR3 nucleotides: TGTGCCAGCAGCCCCCTAGCGGGATCCACAGATACGCAGTATTTT. This gives the protein CASSPLAGSTDTQYF.